Below, 27 T cell receptor beta chains from the same sample are listed, as sequenced in a study of blood T cell repertoires in COVID-19. Only in-frame clones appear in the TCRdb table, and some are missing; sequencing was by immunoSEQ multiplex PCR. The repertoire holds some 500,000 clones, with 70% to 90% as singletons. The sequencing sample was made of peripheral blood. Receptors originate from a woman aged 45-65 years with COVID-19, enrolled during active disease.

This clone was picked up one time. This chain uses TRBV2 with TRBJ2-2; D might be TRBD1 (5 bases). The V end lost 2 bases, the J end lost 4 bases, and 8 bases lay between the germline ends. This CDR3 has 14 amino acids. Germline-derived CDR1 and CDR2 are SNHLY and FYNNEI. DNA of the CDR3: TGTGCCAGCAGTGAACGACAGCTCACCGGGGAGCTGTTTTTT. Translated: CASSERQLTGELFF.

The rearrangement links TRBV6-5 to TRBJ1-5, with 10 nucleotides matching TRBD1. The CDR3 length is 13 residues. Germline lookup yields CDR1 MNHEY and CDR2 SVGAGI. V lost 4 bases to trimming and J lost 6 bases; unmatched junction nucleotides: 0. The CDR3 here is CASSWTGGQPQHF. CDR3 nucleotide sequence: TGTGCCAGCAGTTGGACAGGGGGTCAGCCCCAGCATTTT.

The chain combines TRBV3-1 (or the pseudogene TRBV3-2) with TRBJ1-1; 8 positions match TRBD1. V trimming: 4 bases; J trimming: 3 bases; junction bases outside the gene matches: 4. Germline V gene lookup returns CDR1 LGHDT and CDR2 YNNKEL (reference sequence). The CDR3 loop spans 14 amino acids. CDR3 protein: CASSRMDRDTEAFF. In DNA form, the CDR3 reads TGTGCCAGCAGCCGCATGGACAGGGACACTGAAGCTTTCTTT.

This clone was observed a handful of times. In DNA form, the CDR3 reads TGTGCCAGCAGTGAAACGACGGGGTACTCTAATTCACCCCTCCACTTT. Amino acid sequence: CASSETTGYSNSPLHF. The V call is TRBV2, the J call TRBJ1-6; D is undetermined. The CDR3 runs 16 residues. Trimming left V 2 bases short and J 6 bases short, with 14 bases between. CDR1 and CDR2 (germline): SNHLY, FYNNEI.

The chain recombines TRBV27 with TRBJ2-7; D is perhaps TRBD1 (6 bases). V was pared by 4 bases and J by 0 bases, with 13 bases between. The CDR3 has 15 residues. Germline CDR1 and CDR2: MNHEY and SMNVEV (reference sequence). DNA for the CDR3: TGTGCCAGCAGTTCCCGGACAGACAGCTCCTACGAGCAGTACTTC. It encodes CASSSRTDSSYEQYF.

The chain carries TRBV29-1 and TRBJ2-2; D is perhaps TRBD2 (5 bases). This CDR3 contains 14 residues. Trimming cost V 7 bases and J 1 base, with 13 bases left between them. In germline, CDR1 is SQVTM, CDR2 ANQGSEA. CDR3 DNA sequence: TGCAGCGCATGGACTTCCCGGAACACCGGGGAGCTGTTTTTT. This codes for CSAWTSRNTGELFF.

The CDR3 loop is CASSLVQGLSNEQFF. The CDR3 nucleotides are TGCGCCAGCAGCTTGGTTCAGGGGCTCTCCAATGAGCAGTTCTTC. The genes are TRBV5-1 and TRBJ2-1; perhaps TRBD1 as D (6 bases). This CDR3 is 15 amino acids long. The V gene lost 0 bases and the J gene lost 6 bases, with 13 bases spanning the gap. Germline V gene lookup returns CDR1 SGHRS and CDR2 YFSETQ.

This chain links TRBV6-5 with TRBJ1-1; 7 nucleotides agree with TRBD1. Germline V gene lookup returns CDR1 MNHEY and CDR2 SVGAGI. After removal of 4 bases from V and 3 bases from J, the junction contained 11 bases not matched to a gene. The CDR3 consists of 16 residues. The chain's CDR3 is CASSLTGSVGYTEAFF. The CDR3 nucleotides are TGTGCCAGCAGTTTGACAGGGAGCGTGGGTTACACTGAAGCTTTCTTT.

The chain combines TRBV11-2 with TRBJ2-1; 7 bases agree with TRBD2. Looked up from germline, CDR1 is SGHAT and CDR2 is FQNNGV. There are 19 residues in the CDR3. V lost 5 bases and J lost 5; bases outside the gene matches: 21. CDR3 in amino acids: CASSSARTRTTLWNNEQFF. The CDR3 DNA follows: TGTGCCAGCAGCAGCGCTCGGACTAGAACCACTCTCTGGAACAATGAGCAGTTCTTC.

The J gene is TRBJ1-5, the V gene TRBV27; a weak D match, TRBD1 (6 bases). V lost 3 bases, J lost 5 bases, and 11 bases lay in between. The CDR3 has 14 amino acids. Per the germline V gene, CDR1 is MNHEY and CDR2 is SMNVEV (reference sequence). Written as DNA, the CDR3 is TGTGCCAGCAGTTTTAGAGGGGGGGATCAGCCCCAGCATTTT. It is translated as CASSFRGGDQPQHF.

V gene TRBV5-1 combines with J gene TRBJ2-1; D remains ambiguous. Germline CDR1 reads SGHRS; CDR2 reads YFSETQ. V was cut by 7 bases and J by 7 bases, with 27 bases left in between. This CDR3 has 17 residues. This chain's CDR3 is CASGGTFGLGYPNEQFF. Written as DNA, the CDR3 is TGCGCCAGCGGTGGTACCTTTGGGTTGGGCTATCCGAATGAGCAGTTCTTC. Variable domain in full (rest from reference TRBV5-1 and TRBJ2-1): KAGVTQTPRYLIKTRGQQVTLSCSPISGHRSVSWYQQTPGQGLQFLFEYFSETQRNKGNFPGRFSGRQFSNSRSEMNVSTLELGDSALYLCASGGTFGLGYPNEQFFGPGTRLTVL.

The chain has TRBV3-1 (or the pseudogene TRBV3-2) and TRBJ1-4; TRBD1 matches at 7 bases. Germline-derived CDR1 and CDR2 are LGHDT and YNNKEL (reference sequence). V gave up 2 bases and J gave up 4 bases; unmatched junction bases: 4. CDR3 length: 15 amino acids. The CDR3, as DNA: TGTGCCAGCAGCCAAAGGGGGCGGGGTAATGAAAAACTGTTTTTT. This codes for CASSQRGRGNEKLFF.

The genes are TRBV19 and TRBJ2-5, with a possible D match to TRBD2 (7 bases). The CDR3 has 15 amino acids. The germline gives CDR1 LNHDA, CDR2 SQIVND (reference sequence). Trimming took 7 bases from V and 0 from J, leaving 15 bases between them. This CDR3 reads CASMGRGANQETQYF. The CDR3 region has the DNA TGTGCCAGTATGGGACGGGGGGCCAACCAAGAGACCCAGTACTTC.

This clone was seen a single time. The chain joins TRBV5-1 to TRBJ2-7, with 7 bases matching TRBD2. V shed 0 bases and J 4 bases; nucleotides not matched to a gene: 4. The CDR3 is 14 residues long. Germline CDR1 is SGHRS and CDR2 is YFSETQ. The CDR3 nucleotides are TGCGCCAGCAGCTTGGCCCCGGGGGGATACGAGCAGTACTTC. It specifies CASSLAPGGYEQYF.

The DNA of the CDR3 is TGTGCCAGCAGCTTGGTTTGGGGGACAGACTCCTACGAGCAGTACTTC. This codes for CASSLVWGTDSYEQYF. The V and J genes are TRBV5-6 and TRBJ2-7; 7 bases are shared with TRBD1. V lost 0 bases to trimming and J lost 0 bases; unmatched junction nucleotides: 6. The CDR3 is 16 residues long. Germline V CDR1 and CDR2: SGHDT, YYEEEE.

J is TRBJ2-3 and V is TRBV6-1, with 11 bases lining up with TRBD2. The CDR3 consists of 17 residues. Germline loops: CDR1 MNHNS, CDR2 SASEGT. V lost 4 bases, J lost 6 bases, and 12 bases stayed unmatched. CDR3 amino acids: CASSGPELAGAVDTQYF. The DNA of the CDR3 is TGTGCCAGCAGTGGTCCTGAACTAGCGGGGGCCGTGGATACGCAGTATTTT.

The chain links TRBV3-1 (or the pseudogene TRBV3-2) to TRBJ1-3; 9 nucleotides line up with TRBD1. CDR1 is LGHDT, CDR2 YNNKEL, per germline (reference sequence). Trimming took 5 bases from V and 5 from J; bases not matched to a gene: 7. This CDR3 is 15 amino acids long. The CDR3 nucleotides read TGTGCCAGCAGCGCTTCCGGGACAGGGAGAAACACCATATATTTT. It yields the protein CASSASGTGRNTIYF.

The CDR3 sequence is CASSLFGTPRSDTEAFF. CDR3 sequence (DNA): TGCGCCAGCAGCTTGTTCGGGACTCCCCGTTCGGACACTGAAGCTTTCTTT. The chain carries TRBV5-1 and TRBJ1-1, with D possibly being TRBD1 (5 bases). This CDR3 spans 17 amino acids. CDR1 is SGHRS and CDR2 is YFSETQ in the germline V gene. Trimming removed 1 base from V and 3 bases from J, with 19 bases in between.

V is TRBV5-6 and J is TRBJ1-1; D is unclear. From germline, CDR1 is SGHDT and CDR2 YYEEEE. V lost 0 bases to trimming and J lost 4 bases, with 13 bases between them. There are 15 residues in the CDR3. The chain's CDR3 is CASSLGGRTGTEAFF. As DNA, the CDR3 is TGTGCCAGCAGCTTGGGCGGGCGCACGGGCACTGAAGCTTTCTTT. Using reference TRBV5-6 and TRBJ1-1 for the parts outside the CDR3, the full variable domain is DAGVTQSPTHLIKTRGQQVTLRCSPKSGHDTVSWYQQALGQGPQFIFQYYEEEERQRGNFPDRFSGHQFPNYSSELNVNALLLGDSALYLCASSLGGRTGTEAFFGQGTRLTVV.

This chain connects TRBV28 to TRBJ2-1; D unclear. Between the trimmed V and J ends, which lost 5 bases and 4 bases, there was a span of 3 bases. The CDR3 spans 11 residues. Per germline, CDR1 MDHEN and CDR2 SYDVKM. The CDR3: CASSRYNEQFF. CDR3 bases: TGTGCCAGCAGTCGTTACAATGAGCAGTTCTTC.

The chain recombines TRBV5-5 with TRBJ1-1, with D hard to call. This CDR3 comprises 12 residues. Per the germline V gene, CDR1 is SGHKS and CDR2 is YYEKEE (reference sequence). The V and J ends lost 0 bases and 4 bases respectively, with 4 bases between them. CDR3 nucleotide sequence: TGTGCCAGCAGCTTGGGCGCCACTGAAGCTTTCTTT. Its protein is CASSLGATEAFF.

This chain joins TRBV28 and TRBJ2-2; 11 nucleotides agree with TRBD1. Germline V lookup: CDR1 MDHEN, CDR2 SYDVKM. Trimming cost V 3 bases and J 4 bases; bases outside gene matches: 10. The CDR3 length is 18 residues. CDR3 protein: CASSFPPGTGGSTGELFF. CDR3 coding DNA: TGTGCCAGCAGTTTCCCCCCCGGGACAGGGGGATCCACCGGGGAGCTGTTTTTT.

The chain combines TRBV19 with TRBJ1-4; D is perhaps TRBD1 (6 bases). V shed 5 bases and J shed 8 bases, with 15 bases lying between them. This CDR3 is 14 amino acids long. Germline loops: CDR1 LNHDA, CDR2 SQIVND (reference sequence). CDR3 in amino acids: CASSPVGTYEKLFF. In nucleotides, the CDR3 is TGTGCCAGTAGTCCGGTAGGGACATACGAAAAACTGTTTTTT.

The chain combines TRBV5-1 with TRBJ2-2; D is possibly TRBD1 (5 bases). V lost 3 bases and J 6 bases, leaving 12 bases between the germline ends. The CDR3 is 14 amino acids. Germline V gene sequence: CDR1 SGHRS, CDR2 YFSETQ. The chain's CDR3 is CASSWGTGPGELFF. The CDR3 DNA follows: TGCGCCAGCAGCTGGGGCACAGGCCCCGGGGAGCTGTTTTTT.

The rearrangement joins TRBV2 to TRBJ1-1; D unresolved. Germline CDR1 SNHLY, CDR2 FYNNEI. Trimming took 7 bases from V and 1 from J, leaving 13 bases between them. This CDR3 is 14 amino acids long. The CDR3: CASIQLPPNTEAFF. The DNA for the CDR3 is TGTGCCAGCATTCAACTACCTCCGAACACTGAAGCTTTCTTT.

The chain uses TRBV30 and TRBJ2-2, with 8 bases matching TRBD2. Trimming took 1 base from V and 6 from J; bases not matched to a gene: 4. Germline V gene lookup returns CDR1 GTSNPN and CDR2 SVGIG (reference sequence). This CDR3 region has 14 residues. CDR3: CAWSAGGPPGELFF. The DNA for the CDR3 is TGTGCCTGGAGTGCGGGGGGGCCCCCCGGGGAGCTGTTTTTT. The full variable domain, its missing parts supplied by reference TRBV30 and TRBJ2-2, is SQTIHQWPATLVQPVGSPLSLECTVEGTSNPNLYWYRQAAGRGLQLLFYSVGIGQISSEVPQNLSASRPQDRQFILSSKKLLLSDSGFYLCAWSAGGPPGELFFGEGSRLTVL.

The chain has TRBV5-5 and TRBJ1-1; a possible D gene is TRBD1 (5 bases). The CDR3 totals 14 residues. CDR1 is SGHKS and CDR2 is YYEKEE in the germline V gene (reference sequence). With 0 bases removed from V and 11 bases from J, the gap between germline ends came to 17 bases. This CDR3 is CASSLEEGLGRAFF. CDR3 nucleotide sequence: TGTGCCAGCAGCTTGGAGGAGGGGCTAGGGCGCGCTTTCTTT.